The rows below give T cell receptor beta chains drawn from one sample of a study of CD8+ T cells in alopecia areata. The method was immunoSEQ multiplex PCR; TCRdb's version includes in-frame clones alone and lacks a portion of them. This sample yields about 110,000 clones, of which over 55% are seen a single time; 23% belongs to the top ten. The specimen sequenced was NKG2D-low CD8+ T cells sorted from blood. The source of these receptors is a human donor with alopecia areata. CDR3s include the opening cysteine and the closing phenylalanine or tryptophan. The D gene is left open where the match is weak. A clone size is listed for some rows: how often the clone was seen (once, few, many), or a class if it is expanded.

J: TRBJ2-1
V: TRBV7-3
size: NA
D: NA
CDR3: CASSLSPGWVNEQFF
DNA: TGTGCCAGCAGCTTATCACCTGGGTGGGTGAATGAGCAGTTCTTC

J: TRBJ2-7
V: TRBV15
size: few
D: NA
CDR3: CATSTGTPQGGQYF
DNA: TGTGCCACCAGCACCGGGACCCCACAAGGTGGGCAGTACTTC

J: TRBJ2-3
V: TRBV9
size: NA
D: NA
CDR3: CASSAQSRADTQYF
DNA: TGTGCCAGCAGCGCGCAATCCAGGGCAGATACGCAGTATTTT

J: TRBJ1-2
V: TRBV13
size: few
D: NA
CDR3: CASSLGRSANYGYTF
DNA: TGTGCCAGCAGCTTAGGCAGGAGCGCTAACTATGGCTACACCTTC

J: TRBJ2-7
V: TRBV5-1
size: NA
D: TRBD2
CDR3: CASTWTSGNYEQYF
DNA: TGCGCCAGCACATGGACTAGCGGGAACTACGAGCAGTACTTC

J: TRBJ2-1
V: TRBV5-4
size: NA
D: NA
CDR3: CASSFSSDEQFF
DNA: TGTGCCAGCAGCTTCTCCAGTGATGAGCAGTTCTTC

J: TRBJ2-7
V: TRBV27
size: NA
D: TRBD1
CDR3: CASSKGQGVYEQYF
DNA: TGTGCCAGCAGTAAGGGACAGGGGGTCTACGAGCAGTACTTC

J: TRBJ2-1
V: TRBV5-1
size: few
D: NA
CDR3: CASSLNGSPYNEQFF
DNA: TGCGCCAGCAGCTTGAACGGGAGCCCTTACAATGAGCAGTTCTTC

J: TRBJ2-2
V: TRBV2
size: NA
D: NA
CDR3: CASRPGELFF
DNA: TGTGCCAGCCGTCCCGGGGAGCTGTTTTTT

J: TRBJ1-1
V: TRBV9
size: NA
D: NA
CDR3: CASSPPHGPEAFF
DNA: TGTGCCAGCAGCCCCCCCCATGGACCCGAAGCTTTCTTT

J: TRBJ1-1
V: TRBV2
size: NA
D: NA
CDR3: CASSRGENTEAFF
DNA: TGTGCCAGCAGTAGGGGCGAGAACACTGAAGCTTTCTTT

J: TRBJ2-3
V: TRBV28
size: few
D: TRBD2
CDR3: CASIREGIAGPLTDTQYF
DNA: TGTGCCAGCATAAGGGAGGGAATAGCGGGGCCCCTCACAGATACGCAGTATTTT

J: TRBJ2-2
V: TRBV29-1
size: NA
D: TRBD2
CDR3: CSVSGSSVGELFF
DNA: TGCAGCGTTAGCGGGAGTAGTGTCGGGGAGCTGTTTTTT

J: TRBJ2-1
V: TRBV13
size: NA
D: TRBD2
CDR3: CASSPRAPGLAVDEQFF
DNA: TGTGCCAGCAGTCCTAGGGCTCCCGGACTAGCGGTGGATGAGCAGTTCTTC

J: TRBJ2-5
V: TRBV5-1
size: NA
D: NA
CDR3: CASRLQDSQETQYF
DNA: TGCGCCAGCCGCTTACAGGACAGCCAAGAGACCCAGTACTTC

J: TRBJ2-7
V: TRBV18
size: many
D: NA
CDR3: CASSPPTGSDYEQYF
DNA: TGTGCCAGCTCACCGCCGACAGGATCAGACTACGAGCAGTACTTC

J: TRBJ2-7
V: TRBV28
size: NA
D: TRBD2
CDR3: CASSYLAGASEQYF
DNA: TGTGCCAGCAGTTACCTAGCGGGAGCGAGTGAGCAGTACTTC

J: TRBJ2-1
V: TRBV29-1
size: NA
D: TRBD2
CDR3: CSVPPTSGDNEQFF
DNA: TGCAGCGTACCCCCAACTAGCGGAGACAATGAGCAGTTCTTC

J: TRBJ2-7
V: TRBV11-2
size: NA
D: TRBD2
CDR3: CASSLYGGGTYEQYF
DNA: TGTGCCAGCAGCTTGTACGGCGGGGGGACCTACGAGCAGTACTTC

J: TRBJ1-2
V: TRBV2
size: NA
D: NA
CDR3: CASKGTNYGYTF
DNA: TGTGCCAGCAAAGGGACGAACTATGGCTACACCTTC

J: TRBJ2-7
V: TRBV29-1
size: NA
D: NA
CDR3: CSVEWAQSYEQYF
DNA: TGCAGCGTTGAGTGGGCCCAATCCTACGAGCAGTACTTC

J: TRBJ1-1
V: TRBV18
size: few
D: NA
CDR3: CASSPPLGAGPLHMGTEAFF
DNA: TGTGCCAGCTCACCACCGCTGGGAGCAGGGCCCTTGCATATGGGCACTGAAGCTTTCTTT

J: TRBJ2-5
V: TRBV4-1
size: many
D: TRBD2
CDR3: CASSQVRIGTRIQETQYF
DNA: TGCGCCAGCAGCCAAGTGCGAATCGGGACTAGGATCCAAGAGACCCAGTACTTC

J: TRBJ2-1
V: TRBV5-1
size: NA
D: TRBD2
CDR3: CASSAAGGFYNEQFF
DNA: TGCGCCAGCAGCGCGGCGGGGGGTTTCTACAATGAGCAGTTCTTC

J: TRBJ2-7
V: TRBV11-2
size: NA
D: TRBD1
CDR3: CASSLRASGTGYEQYF
DNA: TGTGCCAGCAGCCTACGCGCCTCCGGGACAGGGTACGAGCAGTACTTC

J: TRBJ2-1
V: TRBV2
size: NA
D: NA
CDR3: CASSEALSGLHNEQFF
DNA: TGTGCCAGCAGTGAAGCGCTATCGGGGCTTCACAATGAGCAGTTCTTC

J: TRBJ1-4
V: TRBV14
size: NA
D: TRBD1
CDR3: CASSHTDRVSDRDEKLFF
DNA: TGTGCCAGCAGCCACACTGACAGGGTTTCAGACCGAGATGAAAAACTGTTTTTT

J: TRBJ2-7
V: TRBV7-9
size: many
D: TRBD2
CDR3: CASTPPLTSGRAEEQYF
DNA: TGTGCCAGCACCCCGCCGCTTACTAGCGGGAGGGCAGAGGAGCAGTACTTC

J: TRBJ2-2
V: TRBV5-6
size: NA
D: NA
CDR3: CASSFLYSQSRAGELFF
DNA: TGTGCCAGCAGCTTTTTATACTCTCAAAGTCGGGCCGGGGAGCTGTTTTTT

J: TRBJ2-7
V: TRBV6-5
size: NA
D: TRBD2
CDR3: CASSYGLAGVGYEQYF
DNA: TGTGCCAGCAGTTACGGGTTAGCGGGAGTGGGGTACGAGCAGTACTTC

J: TRBJ2-7
V: TRBV7-9
size: NA
D: NA
CDR3: CASSLGFGYEQYF
DNA: TGTGCCAGCAGTTTGGGTTTCGGCTACGAGCAGTACTTC

J: TRBJ2-5
V: TRBV10-3
size: once
D: TRBD2
CDR3: CAISESASGGTLYQETQYF
DNA: TGTGCCATCAGTGAGTCTGCCAGCGGGGGTACACTGTACCAAGAGACCCAGTACTTC

J: TRBJ2-7
V: TRBV23-1
size: few
D: NA
CDR3: CASSQYGRGHEQYF
DNA: TGCGCCAGCAGTCAATACGGCAGGGGACACGAGCAGTACTTC

J: TRBJ2-2
V: TRBV11-1
size: NA
D: TRBD1
CDR3: CASSSRQGAGELFF
DNA: TGTGCCAGCAGCTCGCGGCAGGGGGCCGGGGAGCTGTTTTTT

J: TRBJ2-5
V: TRBV6-5
size: NA
D: TRBD2
CDR3: CASSYSLLAGETQYF
DNA: TGTGCCAGCAGTTACTCTCTTCTAGCGGGAGAGACCCAGTACTTC

J: TRBJ2-1
V: TRBV7-3
size: NA
D: NA
CDR3: CASSSKYNEQFF
DNA: TGTGCCAGCAGCAGCAAGTACAATGAGCAGTTCTTC

J: TRBJ2-7
V: TRBV4-1
size: NA
D: NA
CDR3: CASSQPGTSSYEQYF
DNA: TGCGCCAGCAGCCAACCCGGGACTTCTTCCTACGAGCAGTACTTC

J: TRBJ2-3
V: TRBV9
size: NA
D: TRBD2
CDR3: CASSVGAGYTDTQYF
DNA: TGTGCCAGCAGCGTAGGAGCGGGGTATACAGATACGCAGTATTTT

J: TRBJ2-3
V: TRBV19
size: NA
D: TRBD2
CDR3: CASSKTVVGREDTQYF
DNA: TGTGCCAGTAGTAAAACCGTAGTGGGGAGGGAAGATACGCAGTATTTT

J: TRBJ1-1
V: TRBV30
size: NA
D: TRBD1
CDR3: CAWDETGGPNTEAFF
DNA: TGTGCCTGGGATGAGACAGGGGGCCCGAACACTGAAGCTTTCTTT